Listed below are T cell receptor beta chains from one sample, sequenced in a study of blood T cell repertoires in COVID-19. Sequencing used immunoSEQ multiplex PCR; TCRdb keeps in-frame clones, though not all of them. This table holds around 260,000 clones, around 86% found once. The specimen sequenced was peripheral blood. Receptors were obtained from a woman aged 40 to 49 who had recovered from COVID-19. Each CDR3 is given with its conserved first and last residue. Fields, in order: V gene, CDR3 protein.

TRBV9	CASSVGLAVTYEQYF
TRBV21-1	CASSKGGYSSSYNEQFF
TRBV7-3	CASSLTESGELFF
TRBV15	CATSRDTGLAGGFSETQYF
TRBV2	CAGRTSGRFDNEQFF
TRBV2	CASSEGRALGLDTQYF
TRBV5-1	CASRTGTGTYEQYF
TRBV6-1	CASTEVRTEAFF
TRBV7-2	CASSSRDRESQPQHF
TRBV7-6	CASSSGHAGELFF
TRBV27	CASSSTGGFYEQYF
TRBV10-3	CAISEVRSDEKLFF
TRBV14	CASSQEKIAGIDNEQFF
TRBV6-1	CASSAQDRGNAGELFF
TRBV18	CASSDIVTGGDYEQYF
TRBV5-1	CASSLGRYSTDLKRDYGYTF
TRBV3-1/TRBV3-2	CASTPGLAGSGQFF
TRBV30	CAWSVLRTSGLVNEQFF
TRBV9	CASSARRAGGNEQFF
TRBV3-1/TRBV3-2	CASSQGLTGGSYEQYF
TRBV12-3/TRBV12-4	CASRTRDIQYF
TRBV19	CASSINRAWEKLFF
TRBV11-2	CASSLVRNEQFF
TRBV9	CASSVAPSQDNEQFF
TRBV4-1	CASSPQQNTEAFF
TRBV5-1	CASSLDKSEVNAGELFF
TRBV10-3	CAISESPSSTKNIQYF
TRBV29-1	CSVEESGLAGAPWASATQYF
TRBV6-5	CASSYSSGGNLEAFF
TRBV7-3	CASSPGLVNEQFF
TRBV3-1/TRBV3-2	CASSLLRAGGEETQYF
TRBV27	CASSLRAGGPNIQYF
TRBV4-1	CASTELTSGELFF
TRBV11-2	CASSDTGGGTNTEAFF
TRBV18	CASSAGWAGPSSYEQYF
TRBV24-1	CATSDPGGETQYF
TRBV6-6	CASSYFRDNEQFF
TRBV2	CASSAVLNTEAFF
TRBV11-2	CASSYGSGVIDEKLFF
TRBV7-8	CASSLVQAPDEQYF
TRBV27	CASSLSPGARADEQYF
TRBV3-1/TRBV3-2	CASSQVSRADTQYF
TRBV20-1	CSARGNTEAFF
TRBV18	CASSPPEAGDHGGELFF
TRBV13	CASSLRLAGAKETQYF
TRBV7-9	CASSLANRDRTDTQYF
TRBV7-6	CASSFGVAGFITDTQYF
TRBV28	CASSGEPGAEAFF
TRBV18	CASSPNQQQDTEAFF
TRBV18	CASSPSPGQGASAGELFF
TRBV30	CACKIFTGGTEAFF
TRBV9	CASSVAPAEPWYEQYF
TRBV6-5	CASRRGLHDTQYF
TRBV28	CASGGRPASTDTQYF
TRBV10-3	CAISPDRYNQPQHF
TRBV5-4	CASSFSSDQETQYF
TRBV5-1	CASSLRGGDEQYF
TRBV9	CASSKRTGGASGANVLTF
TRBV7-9	CASSLRTGEAFF